These T cell receptor beta chains were read from a single sample in a study of PD-L1 blockade in urothelial cancer. Sequenced by immunoSEQ multiplex PCR; TCRdb stores in-frame clones only, minus some. The sample has 45,000 to 50,000 clones, approximately 88% seen once. This sample comprised PBMCs, obtained around atezolizumab (anti-PD-L1) treatment. Receptors were obtained from a man aged 80 or over with urothelial cancer. CDR3s include the opening cysteine and the closing phenylalanine or tryptophan. The D gene is left open where the match is weak. Some rows have no size entry. The others give once, few or many, or a class for an expanded clone.

18,NA,TRBD2,TRBJ2-1,TRBV7-2,TGTGCCAGCAGCTTAGTGGGGCTAGCGGGAGGGCCAATCAATGAGCAGTTCTTC,CASSLVGLAGGPINEQFF
16,NA,TRBD2,TRBJ2-1,TRBV4-1,TGCGCCAGCAGCCAAGAAGGACTAGCGGTTTACAATGAGCAGTTCTTC,CASSQEGLAVYNEQFF
16,NA,TRBD2,TRBJ2-3,TRBV28,TGTGCCAGCCGTGGTCGAGCGGGAAGAGCACAAGATACGCAGTATTTT,CASRGRAGRAQDTQYF
17,NA,NA,TRBJ2-3,TRBV7-6,TGTGCCAGCAGCTTAGCTCGGAGCGGGTCTAGCACAGATACGCAGTATTTT,CASSLARSGSSTDTQYF
15,NA,TRBD1,TRBJ2-5,TRBV5-1,TGCGCCAGCAGCTTGGCGACAGGGGTTCAAGAGACCCAGTACTTC,CASSLATGVQETQYF
15,NA,TRBD2,TRBJ2-3,TRBV7-2,TGTGCCAGCAGCTTAGCGGGAGGGCGCACAGATACGCAGTATTTT,CASSLAGGRTDTQYF
14,NA,NA,TRBJ2-3,TRBV27,TGTGCCAGCAGTTTGCGCAACTTAAAAGATACGCAGTATTTT,CASSLRNLKDTQYF
16,NA,TRBD1,TRBJ1-1,TRBV5-1,TGCGCCAGCAGCTTGGGATCGACAGGGGGCGAAAATTCAGCTTTCTTT,CASSLGSTGGENSAFF
12,NA,NA,TRBJ2-1,TRBV28,TGTGCCAGCAGTTTCAGTCTGCATGAGCAGTTCTTC,CASSFSLHEQFF
14,NA,TRBD1,TRBJ2-3,TRBV2,TGTGCCAGCAGGGACAGGGGGAGGCCAGATACGCAGTATTTT,CASRDRGRPDTQYF
15,NA,TRBD1,TRBJ2-1,TRBV7-2,TGTGCCAGCAGCCCCGGGACAGGGGGTAGCGATGAGCAGTTCTTC,CASSPGTGGSDEQFF
18,NA,NA,TRBJ2-6,TRBV19,TGTGCCAGTATCAATACAGGGGCGGGGAAGTCTGGGGCCAACGTCCTGACTTTC,CASINTGAGKSGANVLTF
14,NA,TRBD1,TRBJ1-2,TRBV2,TGTGCCAGCAGTAACTTTCAGGGGGCTTTCGGCTACACCTTC,CASSNFQGAFGYTF
12,few,NA,TRBJ2-1,TRBV4-1,TGCGCCAGCGAAGGGAGCGTCGATGAGCAGTTCTTC,CASEGSVDEQFF
13,NA,NA,TRBJ1-1,TRBV30,TGTGCCTGGAGTGTACAGGGGAACACTGAAGCTTTCTTT,CAWSVQGNTEAFF
12,NA,TRBD1,TRBJ2-7,TRBV29-1,TGCAGCGGTGGGGACAGGTCCTACGAGCAGTACTTC,CSGGDRSYEQYF
16,NA,NA,TRBJ2-1,TRBV5-1,TGCGCCAGCAGCCTAACCGGGACTGGAATTTACAATGAGCAGTTCTTC,CASSLTGTGIYNEQFF
15,few,NA,TRBJ2-3,TRBV4-3,TGCGCCAGCAGCCAAACAAGATACGGGTATGGTACGCAGTATTTT,CASSQTRYGYGTQYF
16,NA,NA,TRBJ2-7,TRBV5-1,TGCGCCAGCAGCTTGGAACCAACCAGCGGACCCTACGAGCAGTACTTC,CASSLEPTSGPYEQYF
14,NA,NA,TRBJ2-5,TRBV19,TGTGCCAGTAGTAGCCCAGGGACAATTAAGACCCAGTACTTC,CASSSPGTIKTQYF
15,NA,NA,TRBJ1-4,TRBV6-1,TGTGCCAGCACGGAGTCAGTCCTACTAAATGAAAAACTGTTTTTT,CASTESVLLNEKLFF
17,NA,TRBD1,TRBJ2-4,TRBV5-1,TGCGCCAGCAGCCCTCTACAGGGGTCAGGGGCCCTAAACATTCAGTACTTC,CASSPLQGSGALNIQYF
15,NA,NA,TRBJ1-2,TRBV4-1,TGCGCCAGCAGCCAGCTGCCGACCGGAGCAGATGGCTACACCTTC,CASSQLPTGADGYTF
14,NA,TRBD2,TRBJ2-5,TRBV11-3,TGTGCCAGCAGCCTAGCGGGAAGGGGGGAGACCCAGTACTTC,CASSLAGRGETQYF
15,once,TRBD2,TRBJ2-5,TRBV5-4,TGTGCCAGCAGCCGCGGGGGGCAGGGAAAGGAGACCCAGTACTTC,CASSRGGQGKETQYF
15,NA,NA,TRBJ2-2,TRBV7-9,TGTGCCAGCAGCTTAGGTCAACTAGACACCGGGGAGCTGTTTTTT,CASSLGQLDTGELFF
16,NA,TRBD2,TRBJ2-1,TRBV5-4,TGTGCCAGCAGTTGGCCCCCAGCGGGAGGGCAGCATGAGCAGTTCTTC,CASSWPPAGGQHEQFF
15,once,NA,TRBJ2-1,TRBV2,TGTGCCAGCAGTGAAGACAGGTCCAATTTGTATGAGCAGTTCTTC,CASSEDRSNLYEQFF
14,NA,NA,TRBJ2-6,TRBV4-3,TGCGCCAGCAGCCAGGAGACTGGGGCCAACGTCCTGACTTTC,CASSQETGANVLTF
16,NA,TRBD2,TRBJ2-1,TRBV7-2,TGTGCCAGCAGCTTAGGTAGCGGGAGGGCCTGGAATGAGCAGTTCTTC,CASSLGSGRAWNEQFF
16,NA,NA,TRBJ2-1,TRBV4-3,TGCGCCAGCAGCCAAGTTGGTCGGGACACCCGGGATGAGCAGTTCTTC,CASSQVGRDTRDEQFF
14,NA,NA,TRBJ2-1,TRBV5-1,TGCGCCAGCAGCTTGGACGGACAGTACAATGAGCAGTTCTTC,CASSLDGQYNEQFF
15,few,NA,TRBJ1-5,TRBV16,TGTGCCAGCAGCCAATCTTCGGGCAGGGAACAGCCCCAGCATTTT,CASSQSSGREQPQHF
15,NA,TRBD1,TRBJ2-2,TRBV28,TGTGCCACCACAGGGACAGGGGTTGCGACCGGGGAGCTGTTTTTT,CATTGTGVATGELFF
15,NA,TRBD1,TRBJ1-1,TRBV5-1,TGCGCCAGCACCATTGAGGGGGCGTGGGTCACTGAAGCTTTCTTT,CASTIEGAWVTEAFF
16,NA,NA,TRBJ1-1,TRBV7-2,TGTGCCAGCAGCCAAGGGATAATCCTTCGCGGGACTGAAGCTTTCTTT,CASSQGIILRGTEAFF
16,NA,TRBD1,TRBJ2-3,TRBV11-2,TGTGCCAGCAGCTTAGCCGGGACAGGGATCACAGATACGCAGTATTTT,CASSLAGTGITDTQYF
14,NA,NA,TRBJ1-1,TRBV28,TGTGCCAGCACTGCGGGAGGTATGAACACTGAAGCTTTCTTT,CASTAGGMNTEAFF
15,NA,TRBD2,TRBJ2-3,TRBV11-2,TGTGCCAGCAGCTTAGATGGGGCGGGAGGAGATACGCAGTATTTT,CASSLDGAGGDTQYF
17,NA,TRBD2,TRBJ2-3,TRBV19,TGTGCCAGTAGTGCCGGACTAGCGGGGGGTTCCACAGATACGCAGTATTTT,CASSAGLAGGSTDTQYF
16,once,NA,TRBJ1-1,TRBV25-1,TGTGCCAGCAGTGAGTCAGGGGCCGGCGGTGGCACTGAAGCTTTCTTT,CASSESGAGGGTEAFF
14,NA,NA,TRBJ2-7,TRBV7-2,TGTGCCAGCGGGGGGGCTTCCTCCCACTACGAGCAGTACTTC,CASGGASSHYEQYF